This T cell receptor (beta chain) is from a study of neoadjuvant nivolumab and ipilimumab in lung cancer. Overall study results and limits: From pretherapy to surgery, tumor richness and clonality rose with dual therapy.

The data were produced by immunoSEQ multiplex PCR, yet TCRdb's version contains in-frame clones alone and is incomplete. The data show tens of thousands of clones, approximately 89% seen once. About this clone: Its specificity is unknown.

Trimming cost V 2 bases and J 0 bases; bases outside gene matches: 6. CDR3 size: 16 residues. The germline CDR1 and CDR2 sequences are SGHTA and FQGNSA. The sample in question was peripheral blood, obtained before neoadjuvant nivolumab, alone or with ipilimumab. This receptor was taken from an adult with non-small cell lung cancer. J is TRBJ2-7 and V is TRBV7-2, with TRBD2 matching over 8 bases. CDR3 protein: CASSLSGTRVSYEQYF. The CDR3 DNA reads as TGTGCCAGCAGCTTATCCGGGACTAGGGTCTCCTACGAGCAGTACTTC.